Presented here are 5 T cell receptor beta chains from one specimen sequenced in a study of blood T cell repertoires in COVID-19. Measured with immunoSEQ multiplex PCR; TCRdb has only the in-frame clones, and not every one. The sample lists approximately 230,000 clones; 75% to 90% were seen once. Specimen: PBMCs or T cells enriched from blood (not recorded which). These receptors all stem from a woman in her 30s with acute COVID-19.

The chain recombines TRBV6-6 with TRBJ1-5, with D unresolved. Trimming took off 6 bases at V and 4 bases at J, with 10 bases between the two ends. The CDR3 is 13 residues long. Germline V lookup: CDR1 MNHNY, CDR2 SVGAGI (reference sequence). The chain's CDR3 is CASSTQRNQPQHF. CDR3 in DNA: TGTGCCAGCAGCACTCAGCGAAATCAGCCCCAGCATTTT.

The rearrangement uses TRBV5-3 and TRBJ2-1; 9 bases map to TRBD2. TRBV5-3 is marked as an open reading frame, function uncertain. This CDR3 is 16 amino acids long. V lost 3 bases, J lost 6 bases, and 10 bases stayed unmatched. CDR3 DNA: TGTGCCAGAAGCTCCACCGGGACTAGCCCCATCAATGAGCAGTTCTTC. This sequence encodes CARSSTGTSPINEQFF.

The chain uses TRBV2 and TRBJ2-5; no firm D call. The V gene lost 8 bases and the J gene lost 4 bases, with 17 bases spanning the gap. Germline values: CDR1 SNHLY, CDR2 FYNNEI. The CDR3 runs 14 residues. The CDR3 DNA sequence: TGTGCCAGCGCTGGATCTGTGGGCCGAGAGACCCAGTACTTC. Its protein is CASAGSVGRETQYF.

The chain joins TRBV5-1 to TRBJ2-1; D is possibly TRBD2 (7 bases). Germline V gene lookup returns CDR1 SGHRS and CDR2 YFSETQ. The CDR3 covers 15 residues. Trimming took 7 bases from V and 5 from J, leaving 19 bases between them. CDR3 residues: CASVQGRGANNEQFF. As DNA, the CDR3 is TGCGCCAGCGTCCAAGGACGGGGGGCCAACAATGAGCAGTTCTTC.

The J gene is TRBJ2-1, the V gene TRBV5-6; possibly TRBD1 for D (6 bases). V lost 7 bases and J 2 bases, leaving 13 bases between the germline ends. This CDR3 contains 14 residues. Germline CDR1 reads SGHDT; CDR2 reads YYEEEE. The CDR3 coding sequence is TGTGCCAGCCAAAGGGGGTCGACCTACAATGAGCAGTTCTTC. It translates to CASQRGSTYNEQFF.